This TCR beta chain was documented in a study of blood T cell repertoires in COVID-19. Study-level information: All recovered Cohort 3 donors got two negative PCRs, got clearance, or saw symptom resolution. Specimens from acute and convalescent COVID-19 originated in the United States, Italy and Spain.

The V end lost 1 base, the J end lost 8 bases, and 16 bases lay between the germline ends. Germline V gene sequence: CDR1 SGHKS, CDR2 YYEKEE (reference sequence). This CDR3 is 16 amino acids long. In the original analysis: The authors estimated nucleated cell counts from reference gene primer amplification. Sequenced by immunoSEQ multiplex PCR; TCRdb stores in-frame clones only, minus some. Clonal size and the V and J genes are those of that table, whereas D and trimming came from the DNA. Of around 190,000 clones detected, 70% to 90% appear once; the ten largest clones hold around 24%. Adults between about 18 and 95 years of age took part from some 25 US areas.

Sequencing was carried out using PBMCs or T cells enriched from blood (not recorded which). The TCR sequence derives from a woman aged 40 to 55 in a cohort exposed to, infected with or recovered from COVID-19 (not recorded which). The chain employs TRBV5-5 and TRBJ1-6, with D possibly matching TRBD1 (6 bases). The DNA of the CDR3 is TGTGCCAGCAGCTTGAGGCAGGGGATTTTGGATTCACCCCTCCACTTT. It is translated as CASSLRQGILDSPLHF.